The sample holds a few counts of the clone carrying this TCR gamma chain. A far larger clone is just one base off, so this is likely a read error. The same CDR3 can be traced to other DNA sequences in this sample. The data originate from a study of γδ T cells in repeated Plasmodium falciparum infection. Study-level information: Malaria-naive adults were infected with P. falciparum NF54 four times over roughly 640 days. Samples were taken at baseline, before some infections, and 21 days after each. Malian samples came from no-transmission periods or across acute febrile malaria episodes.

Bulk repertoires came from Vgamma9/Vdelta2+ or Vdelta2-negative gammadelta T cells flow-sorted from PBMC. Each sorted gammadelta sample had TRG and TRD chains sequenced. TCRdb re-processed the multiplex PCR reads via CATT. Of 12,000 to 15,000 gamma-chain clones listed, roughly 1.7% are singletons. The CDR3 consists of 13 residues. Trimming took 0 bases from V and 10 from J; bases not matched to a gene: 9. The germline V gene has CDR1 GITISATS and CDR2 ISYDGTV (reference sequence). The origin of this receptor is a pool of human donors (malaria-infected and uninfected, not separated). Sequenced material: gamma-delta T cells from blood. The chain uses TRGV9 and TRGJ1 or TRGJ2. Since TCRdb gives no J gene, matching the DNA to germline was used here to assign it. The CDR3 reads CALWEVPDNKKLF. The CDR3 DNA reads TGTGCCTTGTGGGAGGTGCCAGATAACAAGAAACTCTTT.